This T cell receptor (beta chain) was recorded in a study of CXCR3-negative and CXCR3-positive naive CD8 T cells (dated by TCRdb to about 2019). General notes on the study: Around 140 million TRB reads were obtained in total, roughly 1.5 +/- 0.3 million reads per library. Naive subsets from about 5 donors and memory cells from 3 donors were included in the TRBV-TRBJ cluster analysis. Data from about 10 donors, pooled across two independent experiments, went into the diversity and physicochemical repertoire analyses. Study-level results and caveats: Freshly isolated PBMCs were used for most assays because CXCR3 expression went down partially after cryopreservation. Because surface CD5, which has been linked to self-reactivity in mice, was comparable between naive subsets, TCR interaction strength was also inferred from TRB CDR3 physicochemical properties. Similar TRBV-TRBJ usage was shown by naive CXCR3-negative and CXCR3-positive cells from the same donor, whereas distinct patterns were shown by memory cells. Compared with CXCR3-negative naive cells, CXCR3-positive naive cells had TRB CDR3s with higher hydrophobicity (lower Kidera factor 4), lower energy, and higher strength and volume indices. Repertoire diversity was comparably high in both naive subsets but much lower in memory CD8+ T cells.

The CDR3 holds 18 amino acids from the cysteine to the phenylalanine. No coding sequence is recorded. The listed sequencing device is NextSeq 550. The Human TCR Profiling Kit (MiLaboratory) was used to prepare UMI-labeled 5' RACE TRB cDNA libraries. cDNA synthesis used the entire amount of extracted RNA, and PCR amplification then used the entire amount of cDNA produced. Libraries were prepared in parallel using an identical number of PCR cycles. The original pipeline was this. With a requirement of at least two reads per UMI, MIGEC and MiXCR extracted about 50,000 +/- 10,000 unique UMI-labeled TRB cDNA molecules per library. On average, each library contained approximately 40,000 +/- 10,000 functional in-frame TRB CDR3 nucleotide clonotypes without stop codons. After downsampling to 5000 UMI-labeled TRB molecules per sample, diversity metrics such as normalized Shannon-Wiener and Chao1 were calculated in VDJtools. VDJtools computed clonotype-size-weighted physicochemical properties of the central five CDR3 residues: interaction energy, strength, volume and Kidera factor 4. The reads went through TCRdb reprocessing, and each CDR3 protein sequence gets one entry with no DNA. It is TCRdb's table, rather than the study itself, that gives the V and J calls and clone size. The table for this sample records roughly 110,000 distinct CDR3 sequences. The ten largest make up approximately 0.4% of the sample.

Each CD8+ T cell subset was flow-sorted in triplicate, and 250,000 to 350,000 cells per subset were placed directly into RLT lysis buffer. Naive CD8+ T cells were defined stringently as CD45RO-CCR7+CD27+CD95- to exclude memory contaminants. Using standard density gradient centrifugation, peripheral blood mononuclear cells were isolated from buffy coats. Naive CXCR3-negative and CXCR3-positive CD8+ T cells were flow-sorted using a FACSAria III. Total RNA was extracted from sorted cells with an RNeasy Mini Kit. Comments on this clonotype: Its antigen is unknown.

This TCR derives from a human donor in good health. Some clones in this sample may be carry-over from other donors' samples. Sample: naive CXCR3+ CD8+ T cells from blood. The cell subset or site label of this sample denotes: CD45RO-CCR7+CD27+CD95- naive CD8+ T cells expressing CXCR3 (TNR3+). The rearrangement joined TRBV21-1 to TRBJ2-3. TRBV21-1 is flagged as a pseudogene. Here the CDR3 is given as CASSKVGIRYKFPDTQYF.